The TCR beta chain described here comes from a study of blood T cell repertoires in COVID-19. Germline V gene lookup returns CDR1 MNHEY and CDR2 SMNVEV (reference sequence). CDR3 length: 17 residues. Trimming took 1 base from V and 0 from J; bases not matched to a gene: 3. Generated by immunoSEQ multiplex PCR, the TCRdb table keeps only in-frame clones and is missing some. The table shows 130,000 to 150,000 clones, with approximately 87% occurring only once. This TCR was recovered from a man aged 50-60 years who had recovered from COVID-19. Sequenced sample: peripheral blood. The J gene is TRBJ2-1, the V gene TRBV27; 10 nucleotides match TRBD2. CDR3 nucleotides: TGTGCCAGCAGTTTATGGGCTAGCGGGGGCTCCTACAATGAGCAGTTCTTC. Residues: CASSLWASGGSYNEQFF.